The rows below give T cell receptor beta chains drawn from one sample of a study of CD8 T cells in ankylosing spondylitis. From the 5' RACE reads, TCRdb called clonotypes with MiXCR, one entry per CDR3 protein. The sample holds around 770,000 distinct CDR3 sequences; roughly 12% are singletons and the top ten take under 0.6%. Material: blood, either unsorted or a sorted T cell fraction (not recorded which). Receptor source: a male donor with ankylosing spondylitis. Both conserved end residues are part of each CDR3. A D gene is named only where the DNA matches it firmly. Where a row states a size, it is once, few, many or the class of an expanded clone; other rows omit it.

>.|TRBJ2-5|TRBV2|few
CASSDRDGETQYF
TGTGCCAGCAGTGACCGGGACGGGGAGACCCAGTACTTC
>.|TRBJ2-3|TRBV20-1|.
CSASGGPNTQYF
TGCAGTGCTAGTGGGGGCCCGAATACGCAGTATTTT
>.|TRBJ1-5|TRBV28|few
CASSLPGRGPQHF
TGTGCCAGCAGTTTACCCGGGCGAGGGCCCCAGCATTTT
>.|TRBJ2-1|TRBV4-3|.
CASSQHPRGAQFF
TGCGCCAGCAGCCAACACCCTCGAGGGGCGCAGTTCTTC
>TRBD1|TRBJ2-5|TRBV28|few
CASIRRDRGETQYF
TGTGCCAGCATCCGACGGGACAGGGGGGAGACCCAGTACTTC
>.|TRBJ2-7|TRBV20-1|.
CSATYGGWSYEQYF
TGCAGTGCCACATATGGGGGATGGAGCTACGAGCAGTACTTC
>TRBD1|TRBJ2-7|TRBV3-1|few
CASSLPGQGKDEQYF
TGTGCCAGCAGCCTACCGGGACAGGGTAAAGACGAGCAGTACTTC
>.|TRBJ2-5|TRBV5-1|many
CASSLGLGDQETQYF
TGCGCCAGCAGCTTGGGTTTAGGCGATCAAGAGACCCAGTACTTC
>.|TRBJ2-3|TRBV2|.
CASSGGVAARRHTQYF
TGTGCCAGCAGTGGGGGAGTAGCAGCCCGACGGCATACGCAGTATTTT
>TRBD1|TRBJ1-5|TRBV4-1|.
CASSFRTGLDQPQHF
TGCGCCAGCAGCTTTCGGACAGGGCTCGATCAGCCCCAGCATTTT
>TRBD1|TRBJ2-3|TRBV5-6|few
CASSLIDRVGDTQYF
TGTGCCAGCAGCTTGATTGACAGGGTGGGAGATACGCAGTATTTT
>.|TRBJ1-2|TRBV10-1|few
CASSEKRGEDGYTF
TGCGCCAGCAGTGAGAAGAGGGGTGAGGATGGCTACACCTTC
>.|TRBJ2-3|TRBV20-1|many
CSVLGSGTDTQYF
TGCAGTGTGTTAGGAAGCGGAACAGATACGCAGTATTTT
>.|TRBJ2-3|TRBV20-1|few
CSARDLWFAGTDTQYF
TGCAGTGCTAGAGATCTCTGGTTCGCGGGCACAGATACGCAGTATTTT
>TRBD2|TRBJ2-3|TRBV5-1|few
CASSLAGGAADTQYF
TGCGCCAGCAGCTTAGCGGGAGGTGCTGCAGATACGCAGTATTTT
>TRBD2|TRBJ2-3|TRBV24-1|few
CATSDRFGTSGTDTQYF
TGTGCCACCAGTGACCGTTTTGGGACTAGCGGCACAGATACGCAGTATTTT
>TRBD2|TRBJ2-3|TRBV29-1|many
CSVDLTSGGMIDTQYF
TGCAGCGTTGATCTCACTAGCGGGGGTATGATAGATACGCAGTATTTT
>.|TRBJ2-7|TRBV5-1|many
CASSSSPTEATYEQYF
TGCGCCAGCAGCTCGTCACCGACGGAGGCTACCTACGAGCAGTACTTC
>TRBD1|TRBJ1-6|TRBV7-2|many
CASSLNGQGFSPLHF
TGTGCCAGCAGCTTAAACGGACAGGGATTTTCACCCCTCCACTTT
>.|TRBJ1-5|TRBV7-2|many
CASSSRGRQPQHF
TGTGCCAGCAGCTCCAGGGGCCGGCAGCCCCAGCATTTT
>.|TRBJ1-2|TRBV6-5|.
CASSYFHPGVNSYGYTF
TGTGCCAGCAGTTACTTCCACCCGGGGGTCAACTCCTATGGCTACACCTTC
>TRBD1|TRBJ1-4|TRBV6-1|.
CASSRRTGGNEKLFF
TGTGCCAGCAGTCGCCGGACAGGGGGCAATGAAAAACTGTTTTTT
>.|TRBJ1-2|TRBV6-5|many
CASRKGGVGYTF
TGTGCCAGCAGGAAAGGGGGGGTTGGCTACACCTTC
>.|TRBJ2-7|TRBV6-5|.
CASSYDASGHRGEQHF
TGTGCCAGCAGTTATGACGCCTCAGGGCATCGAGGCGAGCAGCACTTC
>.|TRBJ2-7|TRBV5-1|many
CASRSDAYEQYF
TGCGCCAGCAGGTCGGACGCCTACGAGCAGTACTTC
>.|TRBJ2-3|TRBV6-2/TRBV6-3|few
CASSLDSEDTQYF
TGTGCCAGCAGTTTGGACTCTGAAGATACGCAGTATTTT
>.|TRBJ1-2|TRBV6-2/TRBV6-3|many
CASYRWHGYTF
TGTGCCAGCTATAGATGGCATGGCTACACCTTC
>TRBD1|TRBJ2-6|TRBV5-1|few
CASSLTGGNGANVLTF
TGCGCCAGCAGCTTGACAGGGGGCAACGGGGCCAACGTCCTGACTTTC
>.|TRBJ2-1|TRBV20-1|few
CSASLRALYNEQFF
TGCAGTGCTAGCCTCAGGGCCCTCTACAATGAGCAGTTCTTC
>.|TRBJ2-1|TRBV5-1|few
CASSLVTGLTYNEQFF
TGCGCCAGCAGCTTGGTGACGGGTCTTACCTACAATGAGCAGTTCTTC
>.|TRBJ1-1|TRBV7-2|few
CASSSRTYTEAFF
TGTGCCAGCAGCTCACGGACTTACACTGAAGCTTTCTTT
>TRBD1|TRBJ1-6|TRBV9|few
CASSIRDRDSPLHF
TGTGCCAGCAGCATCCGGGACAGGGATTCACCCCTCCACTTT
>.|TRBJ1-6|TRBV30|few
CAWRAGSSYNSPLHF
TGTGCCTGGCGAGCCGGTAGCTCCTATAATTCACCCCTCCACTTT
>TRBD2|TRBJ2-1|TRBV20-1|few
CSATGKGTSGAHSYNEQFF
TGCAGTGCCACAGGGAAGGGTACTAGCGGAGCCCACTCCTACAATGAGCAGTTCTTC
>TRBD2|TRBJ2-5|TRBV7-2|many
CASSLMGLARETQYF
TGTGCCAGCAGCTTAATGGGACTAGCTAGAGAGACCCAGTACTTC
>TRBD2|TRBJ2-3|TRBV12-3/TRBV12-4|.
CASSFVGLAVGDTQYF
TGTGCCAGCAGTTTCGTAGGACTAGCGGTGGGAGATACGCAGTATTTT
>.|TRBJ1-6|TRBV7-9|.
CASPPRSYNSPLHF
TGTGCCAGCCCCCCCCGCTCCTATAATTCACCCCTCCACTTT
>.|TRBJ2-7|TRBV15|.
CATSRAGRVYEQYF
TGTGCCACCAGCAGAGCGGGCAGGGTCTACGAGCAGTACTTC
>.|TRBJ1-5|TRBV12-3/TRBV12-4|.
CASTIPGVGPQHF
TGTGCCAGCACGATCCCCGGGGTAGGGCCCCAGCATTTT
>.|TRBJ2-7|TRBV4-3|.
CASSPHPSYEQYF
TGCGCCAGCAGCCCTCACCCCAGCTACGAGCAGTACTTC